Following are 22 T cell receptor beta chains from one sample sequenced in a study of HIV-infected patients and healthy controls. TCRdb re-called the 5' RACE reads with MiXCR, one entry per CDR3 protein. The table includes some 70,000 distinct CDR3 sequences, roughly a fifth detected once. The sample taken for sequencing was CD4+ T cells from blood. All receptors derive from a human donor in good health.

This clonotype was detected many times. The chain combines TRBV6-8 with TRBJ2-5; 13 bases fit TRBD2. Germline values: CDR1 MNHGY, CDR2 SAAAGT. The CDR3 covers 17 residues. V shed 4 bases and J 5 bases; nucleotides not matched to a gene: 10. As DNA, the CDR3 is TGTGCCAGCAGTTCCCCAGGACTAGCGGGAGATCGTGAGACCCAGTACTTC. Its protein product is CASSSPGLAGDRETQYF.

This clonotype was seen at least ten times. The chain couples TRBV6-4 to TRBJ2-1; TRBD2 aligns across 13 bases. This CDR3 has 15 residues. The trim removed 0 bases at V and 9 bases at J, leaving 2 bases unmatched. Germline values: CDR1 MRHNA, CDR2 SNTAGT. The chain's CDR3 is CASSDSTSGRSEQFF. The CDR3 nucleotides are TGTGCCAGCAGTGACTCGACTAGCGGGAGGAGTGAGCAGTTCTTC.

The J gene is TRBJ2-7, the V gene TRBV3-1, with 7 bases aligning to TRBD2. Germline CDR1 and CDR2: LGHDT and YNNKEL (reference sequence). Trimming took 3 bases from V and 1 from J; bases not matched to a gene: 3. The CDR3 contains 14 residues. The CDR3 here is CASSHASGSYEQYF. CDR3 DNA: TGTGCCAGCAGCCACGCTAGCGGATCCTACGAGCAGTACTTC.

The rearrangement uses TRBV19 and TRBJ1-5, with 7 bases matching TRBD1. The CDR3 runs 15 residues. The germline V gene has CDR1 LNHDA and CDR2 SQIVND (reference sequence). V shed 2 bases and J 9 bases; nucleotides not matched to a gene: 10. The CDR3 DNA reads TGTGCCAGTAGTATACGGGGACAGCGGTTCGGGCCCCAGCATTTT. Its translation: CASSIRGQRFGPQHF.

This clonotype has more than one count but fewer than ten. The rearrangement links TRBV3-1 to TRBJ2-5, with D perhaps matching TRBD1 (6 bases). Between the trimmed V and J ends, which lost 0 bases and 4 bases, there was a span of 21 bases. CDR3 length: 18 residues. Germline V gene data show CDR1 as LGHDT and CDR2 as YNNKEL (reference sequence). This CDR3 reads CASSQEGARVLGRETQYF. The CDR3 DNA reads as TGTGCCAGCAGCCAAGAGGGGGCGAGAGTGTTGGGCAGAGAGACCCAGTACTTC.

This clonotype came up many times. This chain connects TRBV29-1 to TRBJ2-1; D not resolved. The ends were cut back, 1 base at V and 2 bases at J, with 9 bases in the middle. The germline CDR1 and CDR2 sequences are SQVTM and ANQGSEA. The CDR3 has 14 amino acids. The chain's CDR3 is CSVEVGSPYNEQFF. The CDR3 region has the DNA TGCAGCGTTGAAGTGGGGTCCCCCTACAATGAGCAGTTCTTC.

The CDR3 is CASSFGKGGSPLHF. The CDR3 DNA reads TGTGCCAGCAGCTTTGGGAAGGGGGGTTCACCCCTCCACTTT. The chain is built from TRBV7-9 and TRBJ1-6; D may be TRBD1 (6 bases). This CDR3 spans 14 amino acids. The germline CDR1 and CDR2 sequences are SEHNR and FQNEAQ (reference sequence). V dropped 3 bases and J dropped 9 bases, with 12 bases sitting between them.

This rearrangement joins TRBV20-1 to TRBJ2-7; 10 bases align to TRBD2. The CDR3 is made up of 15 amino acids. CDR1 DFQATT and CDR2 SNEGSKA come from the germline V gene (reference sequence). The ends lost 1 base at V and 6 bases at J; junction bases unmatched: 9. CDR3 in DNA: TGCAGTGCTAGAGCTTTAAGGGCTAGCGGGAGCGAGCAGTACTTC. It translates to CSARALRASGSEQYF.

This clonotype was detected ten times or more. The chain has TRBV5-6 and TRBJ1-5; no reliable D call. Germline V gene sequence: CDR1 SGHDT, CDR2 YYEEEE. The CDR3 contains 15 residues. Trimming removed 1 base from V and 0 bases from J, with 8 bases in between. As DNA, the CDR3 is TGTGCCAGCAGCTTGTTTGGATATAGCAATCAGCCCCAGCATTTT. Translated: CASSLFGYSNQPQHF.

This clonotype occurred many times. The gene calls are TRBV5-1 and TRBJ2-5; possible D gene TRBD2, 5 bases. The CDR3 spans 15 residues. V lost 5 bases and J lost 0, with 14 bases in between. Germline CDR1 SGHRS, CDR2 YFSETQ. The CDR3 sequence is CASSLGSGYQETQYF. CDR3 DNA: TGCGCCAGCAGTCTAGGAAGCGGATACCAAGAGACCCAGTACTTC.

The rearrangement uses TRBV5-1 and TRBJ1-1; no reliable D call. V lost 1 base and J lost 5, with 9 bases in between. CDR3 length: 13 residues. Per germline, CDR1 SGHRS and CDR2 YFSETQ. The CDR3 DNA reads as TGCGCCAGCAGCTTGAGGGTAGAAACTGAAGCTTTCTTT. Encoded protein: CASSLRVETEAFF.

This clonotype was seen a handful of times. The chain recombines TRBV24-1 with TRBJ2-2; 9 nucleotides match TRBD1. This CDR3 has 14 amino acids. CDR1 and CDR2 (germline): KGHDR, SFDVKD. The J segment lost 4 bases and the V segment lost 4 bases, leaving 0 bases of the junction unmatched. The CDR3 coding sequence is TGTGCCACCAGTGAGACAGGGGGCACCGGGGAGCTGTTTTTT. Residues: CATSETGGTGELFF.

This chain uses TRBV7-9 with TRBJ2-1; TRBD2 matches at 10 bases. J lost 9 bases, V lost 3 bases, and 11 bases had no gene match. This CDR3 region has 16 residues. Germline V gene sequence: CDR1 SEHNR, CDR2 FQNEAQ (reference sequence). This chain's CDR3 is CASSLEGRSGRVEQFF. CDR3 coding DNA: TGTGCCAGCAGCTTGGAAGGGAGGAGCGGGAGGGTTGAGCAGTTCTTC.

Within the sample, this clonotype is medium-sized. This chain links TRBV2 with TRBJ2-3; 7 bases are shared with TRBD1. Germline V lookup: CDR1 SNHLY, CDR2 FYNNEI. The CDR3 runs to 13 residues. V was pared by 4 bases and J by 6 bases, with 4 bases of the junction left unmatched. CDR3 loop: CASSGQGRDTQYF. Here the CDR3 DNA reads TGTGCCAGCAGTGGACAGGGCAGGGATACGCAGTATTTT.

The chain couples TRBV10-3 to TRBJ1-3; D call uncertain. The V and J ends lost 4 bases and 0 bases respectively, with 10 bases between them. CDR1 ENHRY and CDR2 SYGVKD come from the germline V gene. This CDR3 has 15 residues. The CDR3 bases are TGTGCCATCAGTGGGCGGGAGAGCTCTGGAAACACCATATATTTT. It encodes CAISGRESSGNTIYF.

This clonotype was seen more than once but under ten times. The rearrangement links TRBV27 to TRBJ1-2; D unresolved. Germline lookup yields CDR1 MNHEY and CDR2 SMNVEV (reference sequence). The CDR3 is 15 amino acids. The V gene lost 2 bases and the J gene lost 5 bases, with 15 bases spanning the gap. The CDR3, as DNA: TGTGCCAGCAGTTTAGGATCCAGCCAGGCGTATGGCTACACCTTC. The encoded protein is CASSLGSSQAYGYTF.

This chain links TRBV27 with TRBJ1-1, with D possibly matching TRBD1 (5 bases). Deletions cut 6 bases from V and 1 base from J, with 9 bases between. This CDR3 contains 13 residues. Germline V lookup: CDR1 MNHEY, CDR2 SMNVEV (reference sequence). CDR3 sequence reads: CASRGGGNTEAFF. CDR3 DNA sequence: TGTGCCAGCAGGGGGGGAGGGAACACTGAAGCTTTCTTT.

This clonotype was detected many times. The CDR3 here is CASSQEGFYGYTF. CDR3 nucleotide sequence: TGTGCCAGCAGCCAAGAAGGGTTCTATGGCTACACCTTC. V gene TRBV4-2 combines with J gene TRBJ1-2; D remains ambiguous. CDR1 LGHNA and CDR2 YNFKEQ come from the germline V gene. Trimming took off 0 bases at V and 4 bases at J, with 6 bases between the two ends. The CDR3 has 13 amino acids.

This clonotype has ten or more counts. CDR3 in DNA: TGCAGTGCAGCCCGTCCGGGCACAGATACGCAGTATTTT. Translation: CSAARPGTDTQYF. V and J are TRBV20-1 and TRBJ2-3; D is unclear. V lost 6 bases and J 1 base, leaving 11 bases between the germline ends. The CDR3 totals 13 residues. Germline CDR1 and CDR2: DFQATT and SNEGSKA (reference sequence).

The CDR3 sequence: CASSSRVHNEQFF. For the CDR3, the DNA is TGTGCCAGCAGCTCGCGGGTCCACAATGAGCAGTTCTTC. V gene TRBV7-2 combines with J gene TRBJ2-1; TRBD2 might be the D (5 bases). The CDR3 covers 13 residues. Germline V gene data show CDR1 as SGHTA and CDR2 as FQGNSA. The V end was cut by 4 bases, the J end by 5 bases, with 9 bases between.

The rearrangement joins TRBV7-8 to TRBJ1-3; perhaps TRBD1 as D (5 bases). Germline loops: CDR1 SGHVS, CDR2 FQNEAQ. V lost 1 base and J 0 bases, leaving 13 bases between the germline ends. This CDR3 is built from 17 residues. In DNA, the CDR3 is TGTGCCAGCAGCTTAGTTTCCGGGGCCGACTCTGGAAACACCATATATTTT. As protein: CASSLVSGADSGNTIYF.

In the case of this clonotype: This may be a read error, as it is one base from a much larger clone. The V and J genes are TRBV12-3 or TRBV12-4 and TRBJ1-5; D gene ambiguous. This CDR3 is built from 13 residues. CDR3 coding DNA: TGTGCCAGCAGTTTTGAAGACAATCAGACCCAGCATTTT. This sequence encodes CASSFEDNQTQHF.